The 21 T cell receptor beta chains below come from one sample, sequenced in a study of response to subunit inactivated influenza vaccine. One entry per CDR3 protein, called by TCRdb with MiXCR from the RT-PCR reads. The sample has 300,000 to 350,000 distinct CDR3 sequences, approximately 20% seen once; the top ten hold around 10%. The source material was PBMCs from blood, sampled around 22 months after vaccination. Receptor source: a man in his fifties or sixties who received an inactivated influenza vaccine.

V and J are TRBV20-1 and TRBJ2-1; 13 nucleotides align to TRBD2. Germline CDR1 DFQATT, CDR2 SNEGSKA (reference sequence). This CDR3 is 17 amino acids long. The J segment lost 7 bases and the V segment lost 6 bases, leaving 15 bases of the junction unmatched. The CDR3 is CSATKGLAGLLGNEQFF. CDR3 sequence (DNA): TGCAGTGCCACGAAGGGACTAGCGGGACTCCTGGGGAATGAGCAGTTCTTC.

The J gene is TRBJ1-5, the V gene TRBV10-3, with unresolved D. There are 13 residues in the CDR3. CDR1 is ENHRY and CDR2 is SYGVKD in the germline V gene. Trimming stripped 9 bases from V and 2 bases from J, with 11 bases between. The CDR3 DNA is TGTGCCATGTCCTCGACACGCAATCAGCCCCAGCATTTT. This gives the protein CAMSSTRNQPQHF.

V and J are TRBV20-1 and TRBJ2-1; TRBD2 matches at 7 bases. The CDR3 has 18 amino acids. Germline values: CDR1 DFQATT, CDR2 SNEGSKA (reference sequence). The V gene end was trimmed by 2 bases and the J gene end by 1 base; junction bases not matched to a gene: 14. In nucleotides, the CDR3 is TGCAGTGCTAGAAGTCACCTCAACAGCGGGGTTTCCTACAATGAGCAGTTCTTC. Protein product: CSARSHLNSGVSYNEQFF.

The chain has TRBV3-1 and TRBJ1-1; D is possibly TRBD1 (5 bases). This CDR3 has 16 amino acids. Germline CDR1 LGHDT, CDR2 YNNKEL (reference sequence). V was shortened by 1 base and J by 3 bases, with 15 bases between the two germline ends. The CDR3: CASSQGFRGSDTEAFF. Here the CDR3 DNA reads TGTGCCAGCAGCCAAGGGTTTCGGGGGTCAGACACTGAAGCTTTCTTT.

The chain couples TRBV29-1 to TRBJ2-3; 10 nucleotides match TRBD2. Per germline, CDR1 SQVTM and CDR2 ANQGSEA. The CDR3 extends over 14 amino acids. The V gene end was trimmed by 7 bases and the J gene end by 1 base; junction bases not matched to a gene: 5. The CDR3 loop is CSALLAGGTDTQYF. CDR3 bases: TGCAGCGCCTTGCTAGCGGGGGGCACAGATACGCAGTATTTT.

The genes are TRBV27 and TRBJ2-2, with D unclear. CDR1 MNHEY and CDR2 SMNVEV come from the germline V gene (reference sequence). The CDR3 runs 13 residues. Trimming shortened V by 4 bases and J by 1 base, and 4 bases separated the two germline ends. The CDR3 here is CASSSQNTGELFF. Here the CDR3 DNA reads TGTGCCAGCAGTTCCCAGAACACCGGGGAGCTGTTTTTT.

This clonotype was seen more than once but under ten times. This chain uses TRBV7-9 with TRBJ2-7; weak D call: TRBD2 (6 bases). Germline values: CDR1 SEHNR, CDR2 FQNEAQ (reference sequence). This CDR3 spans 15 amino acids. V lost 5 bases and J 2 bases, leaving 16 bases between the germline ends. The CDR3 coding sequence is TGTGCCAGCAGCCCAACTAGCCGAACGGCCTACGAGCAGTACTTC. Residues: CASSPTSRTAYEQYF.

This chain connects TRBV7-2 to TRBJ2-1; TRBD1 might be the D (5 bases). This CDR3 spans 13 amino acids. V lost 5 bases and J lost 8, with 13 bases in between. The germline V gene encodes CDR1 SGHTA and CDR2 FQGNSA. CDR3 nucleotide sequence: TGTGCCAGCAGCGCCCTAAGGGGCCATGAGCAGTTCTTC. Its protein product is CASSALRGHEQFF.

This clonotype has a count of ten or more. DNA for the CDR3: TGCAGTGCTAGAGAAACCATTAGGACAGAAAAACTGTTTTTT. Protein sequence: CSARETIRTEKLFF. The J gene is TRBJ1-4, the V gene TRBV20-1; weak D call: TRBD1 (5 bases). The CDR3 covers 14 residues. Trimming removed 0 bases at V and 8 bases at J, with 13 bases between. Germline assignment: CDR1 DFQATT and CDR2 SNEGSKA (reference sequence).

This clonotype has a handful of counts. The rearrangement uses TRBV6-5 and TRBJ2-1, with D possibly TRBD2 on 7 matching bases. The ends were cut back, 2 bases at V and 6 bases at J, with 11 bases in the middle. CDR1 MNHEY and CDR2 SVGAGI come from the germline V gene. CDR3 length: 14 amino acids. CDR3 sequence (DNA): TGTGCCAGCAGTTACCGGGGGGCCCTCAATGAGCAGTTCTTC. Protein: CASSYRGALNEQFF.

In this sample, this clonotype turned up a few times. CDR3 amino acids: CSASTSGRADYEQYF. The CDR3 nucleotides read TGCAGTGCTTCAACTAGCGGGAGGGCCGACTACGAGCAGTACTTC. The chain carries TRBV20-1 and TRBJ2-7; 13 nucleotides align to TRBD2. The V gene's germline CDR1 is DFQATT and CDR2 SNEGSKA (reference sequence). V lost 5 bases to trimming and J lost 3 bases; unmatched junction nucleotides: 7. This CDR3 comprises 15 residues.

The genes are TRBV6-4 and TRBJ2-3; 7 bases align to TRBD2. CDR3 length equals 15 residues. Per germline, CDR1 MRHNA and CDR2 SNTAGT. V was pared by 3 bases and J by 2 bases, with 5 bases of the junction left unmatched. The CDR3 loop is CASSEGSGATDTQYF. The CDR3 DNA sequence: TGTGCCAGCAGTGAAGGGAGCGGGGCCACAGATACGCAGTATTTT.

This clonotype occurred many times. The V and J genes are TRBV10-3 and TRBJ1-5, with 7 bases matching TRBD1. The germline CDR1 and CDR2 sequences are ENHRY and SYGVKD. This CDR3 has 13 residues. V lost 8 bases and J lost 9; bases outside the gene matches: 10. In DNA form, the CDR3 reads TGTGCCATCCGGACAGGCCGTGAGGGGCCCCAGCATTTT. This encodes CAIRTGREGPQHF.

This clonotype appeared many times. This sequence joins TRBV3-1 and TRBJ1-5; 8 bases match TRBD1. The CDR3 spans 16 residues. Germline assignment: CDR1 LGHDT and CDR2 YNNKEL (reference sequence). V lost 4 bases to trimming and J lost 2 bases; unmatched junction nucleotides: 7. CDR3 in amino acids: CASSPWDRLGNQPQHF. The CDR3, as DNA: TGTGCCAGCAGCCCCTGGGACAGGTTGGGCAATCAGCCCCAGCATTTT.

The chain recombines TRBV12-3 or TRBV12-4 with TRBJ1-1, with D hard to call. This CDR3 spans 15 amino acids. Trimming took off 1 base at V and 4 bases at J, with 13 bases between the two ends. This chain's CDR3 is CASSLGPVLATEAFF. In nucleotides, the CDR3 is TGTGCCAGCAGTTTAGGTCCGGTTTTGGCCACTGAAGCTTTCTTT.

This clonotype was seen more than once but under ten times. This chain joins TRBV4-2 and TRBJ2-7; perhaps TRBD2 as D (6 bases). Per germline, CDR1 LGHNA and CDR2 YNFKEQ. Trimming cost V 1 base and J 5 bases, with 18 bases left between them. The CDR3 covers 16 residues. The CDR3: CASSQGVGGMFDEQYF. The CDR3, as DNA: TGTGCCAGCAGCCAAGGGGTTGGCGGGATGTTTGACGAGCAGTACTTC.

This clonotype has a handful of counts. This chain's CDR3 is CASSLDRDRGSGNTIYF. For the CDR3, the DNA is TGTGCCAGCAGCTTAGACAGGGACAGGGGCTCTGGAAACACCATATATTTT. This chain uses TRBV11-2 with TRBJ1-3; TRBD1 matches at 10 bases. The CDR3 runs to 17 residues. Trimming cost V 0 bases and J 0 bases; bases outside gene matches: 2. CDR1 and CDR2 (germline): SGHAT, FQNNGV.

The V and J genes are TRBV20-1 and TRBJ1-1; D ambiguous. V was cut by 4 bases and J by 10 bases, with 16 bases left in between. The CDR3 is 12 residues long. Looked up from germline, CDR1 is DFQATT and CDR2 is SNEGSKA (reference sequence). The CDR3 DNA reads TGCAGTGCTAAAAGGTCGGTAGATCGAGCTTTCTTT. This sequence encodes CSAKRSVDRAFF.

The genes are TRBV6-1 and TRBJ2-1, with 9 bases fitting TRBD2. V lost 6 bases and J lost 7; bases outside the gene matches: 13. Germline V CDR1 and CDR2: MNHNS, SASEGT. This CDR3 is 16 amino acids long. The CDR3 bases are TGTGCCAGCAGGGACCGTAAGGCGGGAGGGGGGAATGAGCAGTTCTTC. Translated: CASRDRKAGGGNEQFF.

The rearrangement uses TRBV28 and TRBJ1-4; a weak D match, TRBD1 (5 bases). The CDR3 spans 14 residues. The V gene lost 5 bases and the J gene lost 5 bases, with 12 bases spanning the gap. Looked up from germline, CDR1 is MDHEN and CDR2 is SYDVKM. The DNA of the CDR3 is TGTGCCAGCAGTGGAAGCGGGGGGAATGAAAAACTGTTTTTT. Its protein product is CASSGSGGNEKLFF.

The chain carries TRBV20-1 and TRBJ1-1; D might be TRBD1 (5 bases). This CDR3 region has 13 residues. CDR1 and CDR2 (germline): DFQATT, SNEGSKA (reference sequence). CDR3 amino acids: CGGAGTLNTEAFF. The DNA of the CDR3 is TGCGGCGGGGCAGGAACTTTGAACACTGAAGCTTTCTTT.